This TCR beta chain was sequenced in a study of shared clonotypes between healthy human individuals. In the study overall: Contributing individuals were two females and a few males aged 18 to 49. General study findings and limits: Lower generation probabilities were found for non-shared clonotypes than for those shared by all four donors. Rarefaction analysis demonstrated incomplete sorted-subset sequencing notwithstanding large depth. Collection of samples was limited to blood; tissue repertoires likely differ.

This CDR3 region has 12 residues. V lost 0 bases, J lost 11 bases, and 14 bases lay in between. Germline loops: CDR1 GTSNPN, CDR2 SVGIG (reference sequence). Comments on this clone: Its antigen is undetermined.

CD8 cells regarded as naive lacked CD45RO, were positively chosen for CCR7, and omitted terminally differentiated effector memory CD45RA+ cells. The repertoire was sequenced with immunoSEQ multiplex PCR; TCRdb's copy has only in-frame clones and lacks some. Counted here are some 2 million clones, 85% to 95% occurring once; the ten biggest clones make up 1% to 1.5%. The source of this sequence is a man aged 18 to 35 in good health. Sequenced sample: naive CD8+ T cells sorted from blood. This chain connects TRBV30 to TRBJ2-7; D is possibly TRBD2 (6 bases). In nucleotides, the CDR3 is TGTGCCTGGAGTGTAATGGAGGGCAATGAGTACTTC. Its translation is CAWSVMEGNEYF.